This T cell receptor beta chain was obtained from a study of T cell repertoires in cytomegalovirus infection. The overall study: Well-studied HLA-B-restricted epitopes and recently identified HLA-C-restricted epitopes of CMV were both used in the study. Evidence of both CMV infection and a matching HLA type came from public TCR beta signatures. General study results and limits: Summed frequency of shared TCR beta families picked out CMV carriers who also had the relevant HLA. HLA-C-restricted CMV clonotypes gave the most frequent clonotype in two of eight donors.

TCRdb fed the reads into MiXCR, producing one record per CDR3 protein. In the table there are 450,000 to 600,000 distinct CDR3 sequences, under 45% of which are singletons. CDR3 length: 18 residues. The V end was cut by 0 bases, the J end by 5 bases, with 20 bases between. Per germline, CDR1 SEHNR and CDR2 FQNEAQ (reference sequence). As concerns this clonotype: Its matching antigen is unknown.

The sequence was collected from a human donor in good health (CMV status not recorded). Some clones in this sample may be carry-over from other donors' samples. This chain uses TRBV7-9 with TRBJ2-1; the D gene is possibly TRBD2 (6 bases). Here the sequenced sample was cultured PBMCs, taken from culture after CMV antigen stimulation. CDR3 DNA sequence: TGTGCCAGCAGCTTAGCGTTGCGGGGAAGCATCTTAGACAATGAGCAGTTCTTC. It is translated as CASSLALRGSILDNEQFF.